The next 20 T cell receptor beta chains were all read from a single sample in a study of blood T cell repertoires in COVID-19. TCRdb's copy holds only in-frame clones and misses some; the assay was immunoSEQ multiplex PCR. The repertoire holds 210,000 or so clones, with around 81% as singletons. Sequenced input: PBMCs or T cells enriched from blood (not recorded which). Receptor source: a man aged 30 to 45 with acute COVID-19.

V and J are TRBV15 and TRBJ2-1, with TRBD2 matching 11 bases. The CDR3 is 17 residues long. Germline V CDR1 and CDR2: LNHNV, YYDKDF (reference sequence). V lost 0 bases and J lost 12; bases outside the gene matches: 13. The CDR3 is CATSRDGLLAGAAGQFF. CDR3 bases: TGTGCCACCAGCAGAGATGGTTTACTAGCGGGGGCCGCTGGGCAGTTCTTC.

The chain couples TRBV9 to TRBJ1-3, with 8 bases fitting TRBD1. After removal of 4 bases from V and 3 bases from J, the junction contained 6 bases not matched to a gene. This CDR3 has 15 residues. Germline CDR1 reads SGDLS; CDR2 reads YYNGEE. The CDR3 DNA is TGTGCCAGCAGCATACAGACAGGGGATGGAAACACCATATATTTT. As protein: CASSIQTGDGNTIYF.

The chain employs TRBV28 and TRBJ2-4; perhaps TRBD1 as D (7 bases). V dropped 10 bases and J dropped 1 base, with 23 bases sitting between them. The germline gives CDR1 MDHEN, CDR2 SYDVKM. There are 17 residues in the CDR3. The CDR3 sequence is CATAGQFLLQAKNIQYF. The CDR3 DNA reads TGTGCCACCGCGGGACAGTTCCTACTTCAGGCCAAAAACATTCAGTACTTC.

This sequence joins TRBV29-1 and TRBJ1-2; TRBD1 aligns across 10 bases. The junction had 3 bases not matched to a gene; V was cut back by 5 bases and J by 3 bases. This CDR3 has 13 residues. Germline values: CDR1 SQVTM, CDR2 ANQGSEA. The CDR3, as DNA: TGCAGCGTTATGGGGACAGGGGACTATGGCTACACCTTC. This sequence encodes CSVMGTGDYGYTF.

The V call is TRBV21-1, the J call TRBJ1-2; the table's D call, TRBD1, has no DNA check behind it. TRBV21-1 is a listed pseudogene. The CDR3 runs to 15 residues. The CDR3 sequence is CASSPWAGLNYGYTF. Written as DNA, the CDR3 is TGTGCCAGCAGCCCCTGGGCAGGCCTCAACTATGGCTACACCTTC.

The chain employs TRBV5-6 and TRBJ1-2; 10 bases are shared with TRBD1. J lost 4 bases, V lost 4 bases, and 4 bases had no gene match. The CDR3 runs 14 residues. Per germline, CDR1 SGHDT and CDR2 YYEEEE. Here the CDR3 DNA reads TGTGCCAGCAGCACCCGGACAGGGGGCTATGGCTACACCTTC. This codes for CASSTRTGGYGYTF.

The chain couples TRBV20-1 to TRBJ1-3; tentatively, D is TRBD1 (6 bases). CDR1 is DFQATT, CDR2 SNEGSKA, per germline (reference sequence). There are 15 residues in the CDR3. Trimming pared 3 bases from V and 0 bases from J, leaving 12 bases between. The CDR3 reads CSASPRGLSGNTIYF. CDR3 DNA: TGCAGTGCTAGTCCCAGGGGCCTCTCTGGAAACACCATATATTTT.

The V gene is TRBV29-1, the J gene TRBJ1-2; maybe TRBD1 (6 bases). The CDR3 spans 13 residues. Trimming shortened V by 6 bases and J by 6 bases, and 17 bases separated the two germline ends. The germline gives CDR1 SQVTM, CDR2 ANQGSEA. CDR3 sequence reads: CSVDPQGGDGYTF. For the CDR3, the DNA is TGCAGCGTCGACCCACAGGGTGGTGATGGCTACACCTTC.

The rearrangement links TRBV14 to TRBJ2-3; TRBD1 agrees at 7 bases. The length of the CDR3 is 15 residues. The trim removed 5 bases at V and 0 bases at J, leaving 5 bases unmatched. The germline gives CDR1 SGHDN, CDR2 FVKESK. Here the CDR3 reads CASSEQGRSTDTQYF. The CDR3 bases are TGTGCCAGCAGCGAACAGGGGCGAAGCACAGATACGCAGTATTTT.

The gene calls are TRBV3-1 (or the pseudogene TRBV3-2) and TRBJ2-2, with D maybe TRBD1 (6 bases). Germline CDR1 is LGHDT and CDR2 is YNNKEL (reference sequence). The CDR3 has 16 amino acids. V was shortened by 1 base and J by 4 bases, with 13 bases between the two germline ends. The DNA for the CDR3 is TGTGCCAGCAGCCAAGGCAGGGGTGATTCCACCGGGGAGCTGTTTTTT. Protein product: CASSQGRGDSTGELFF.

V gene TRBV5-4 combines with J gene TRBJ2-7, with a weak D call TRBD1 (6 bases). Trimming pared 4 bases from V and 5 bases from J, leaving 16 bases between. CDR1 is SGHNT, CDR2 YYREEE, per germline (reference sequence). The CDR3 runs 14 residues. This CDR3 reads CASSRGQPQDEQYF. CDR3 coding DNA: TGTGCCAGCAGCCGAGGACAGCCCCAGGACGAGCAGTACTTC.

The CDR3 DNA reads TGTGCCAGCAACGACCGCGGGGGGCCCTACGAGCAGTACTTC. Translation gives CASNDRGGPYEQYF. This rearrangement joins TRBV6-5 to TRBJ2-7, with 8 bases fitting TRBD2. CDR3 length equals 14 residues. CDR1 is MNHEY, CDR2 SVGAGI, per germline. J gave up 2 bases and V 7 bases, and 7 bases lay outside the gene matches.

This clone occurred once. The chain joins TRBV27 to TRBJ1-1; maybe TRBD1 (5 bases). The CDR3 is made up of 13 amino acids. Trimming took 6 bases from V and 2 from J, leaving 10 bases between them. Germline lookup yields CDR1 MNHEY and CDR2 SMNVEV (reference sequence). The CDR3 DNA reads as TGTGCCAGCAGCGTACAGGAAAACACTGAAGCTTTCTTT. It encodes CASSVQENTEAFF.

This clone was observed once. For the CDR3, the DNA is TGTGCCAGCAGTACTTCCGGGACAGCCAAAGAAAAACTGTTTTTT. Encoded protein: CASSTSGTAKEKLFF. The chain uses TRBV6-5 and TRBJ1-4, with 7 bases aligning to TRBD1. CDR3 size: 15 residues. Germline V gene sequence: CDR1 MNHEY, CDR2 SVGAGI. V lost 5 bases, J lost 8 bases, and 11 bases stayed unmatched.

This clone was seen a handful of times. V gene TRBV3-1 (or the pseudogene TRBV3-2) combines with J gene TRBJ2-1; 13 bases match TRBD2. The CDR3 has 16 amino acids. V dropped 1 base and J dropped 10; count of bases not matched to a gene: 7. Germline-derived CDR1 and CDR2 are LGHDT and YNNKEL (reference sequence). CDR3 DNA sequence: TGTGCCAGCAGCCAAGTAATGGGACTAGCGGGGAAGGAGCAGTTCTTC. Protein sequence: CASSQVMGLAGKEQFF.

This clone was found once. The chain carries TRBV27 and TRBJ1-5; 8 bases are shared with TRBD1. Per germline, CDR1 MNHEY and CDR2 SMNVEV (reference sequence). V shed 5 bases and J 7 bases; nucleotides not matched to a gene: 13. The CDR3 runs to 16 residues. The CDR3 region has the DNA TGTGCCAGCAGTGGCCGACCAGGGGGCGTGGGACAGCCCCAGCATTTT. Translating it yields CASSGRPGGVGQPQHF.

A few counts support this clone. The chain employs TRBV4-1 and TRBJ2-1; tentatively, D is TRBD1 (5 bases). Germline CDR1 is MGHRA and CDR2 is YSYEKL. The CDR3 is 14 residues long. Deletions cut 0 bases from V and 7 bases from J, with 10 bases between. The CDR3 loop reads CASSQDRAGNEQFF. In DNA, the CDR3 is TGCGCCAGCAGCCAAGATAGGGCAGGGAATGAGCAGTTCTTC.

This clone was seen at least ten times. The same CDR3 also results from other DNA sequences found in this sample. In nucleotides, the CDR3 is TGTGCCAGCAGCCCTACCGGGGGAAATCAGCCCCAGCATTTT. Encoded protein: CASSPTGGNQPQHF. The chain couples TRBV7-2 to TRBJ1-5; a possible D gene is TRBD1 (5 bases). The germline V gene has CDR1 SGHTA and CDR2 FQGNSA. The germline V and J ends were trimmed by 5 bases and 4 bases, with 12 bases remaining between them. This CDR3 has 14 residues.

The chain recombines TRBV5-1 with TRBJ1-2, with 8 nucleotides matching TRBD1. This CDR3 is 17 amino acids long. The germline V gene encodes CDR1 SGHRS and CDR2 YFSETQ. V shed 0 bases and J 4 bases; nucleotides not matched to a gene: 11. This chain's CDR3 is CASSLGRTGRLSYGYTF. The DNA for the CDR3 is TGCGCCAGCAGCTTGGGACGGACAGGGAGGCTGAGCTATGGCTACACCTTC. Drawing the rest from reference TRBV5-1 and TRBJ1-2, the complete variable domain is KAGVTQTPRYLIKTRGQQVTLSCSPISGHRSVSWYQQTPGQGLQFLFEYFSETQRNKGNFPGRFSGRQFSNSRSEMNVSTLELGDSALYLCASSLGRTGRLSYGYTFGSGTRLTVV.

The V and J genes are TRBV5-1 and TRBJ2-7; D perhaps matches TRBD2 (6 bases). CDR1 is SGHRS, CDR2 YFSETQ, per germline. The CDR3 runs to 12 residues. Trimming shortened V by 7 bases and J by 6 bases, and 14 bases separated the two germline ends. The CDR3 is CASGGGVAEQYF. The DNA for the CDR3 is TGCGCCAGCGGAGGCGGGGTGGCCGAGCAGTACTTC.